This T cell receptor beta chain derives from a study of CD8 T cells in Susac syndrome. Reverse transcription used about 0.45 to 1 ug RNA and random hexamers. Using its own MiXCR run on the immunoSEQ multiplex PCR reads, TCRdb lists one record per CDR3 protein. The sample contains around 170,000 distinct CDR3 sequences, more than 85% of which appear only once. The source of this sequence is a human donor with Susac syndrome. Sample: CD8+ T cells from PBMCs.

The CDR3 sequence is CASSFLNEQYF. CDR3 in DNA: TGTGCCAGCAGCTTTCTCAACGAGCAGTACTTC. The rearrangement uses TRBV7-9 and TRBJ2-7; D not certain. Trimming stripped 3 bases from V and 5 bases from J, with 5 bases between. Germline-derived CDR1 and CDR2 are SEHNR and FQNEAQ (reference sequence). The CDR3 loop spans 11 amino acids. The whole variable domain, remainder taken from reference TRBV7-9 and TRBJ2-7, is DTGVSQNPRHKITKRGQNVTFRCDPISEHNRLYWYRQTLGQGPEFLTYFQNEAQLEKSRLLSDRFSAERPKGSFSTLEIQRTEQGDSAMYLCASSFLNEQYFGPGTRLTVT.